Listed below are T cell receptor beta chains from one sample, sequenced in a study of blood T cell repertoires in COVID-19. The assay was immunoSEQ multiplex PCR, and TCRdb's table has in-frame clones only and misses some. The sample yields a few hundred thousand clones, about nine tenths seen once. Material for sequencing was peripheral blood. These receptors all come from an older woman with acute or convalescent COVID-19. The CDR3 runs from the conserved cysteine through the conserved F or W. D genes are given only for firm matches. A clone size is listed for some rows: how often the clone was seen (once, few, many), or a class if it is expanded.

-,TRBD2,TRBV5-4,TRBJ2-1,TGTGCCAGCAGCTTGACTAGCGGGGGCCATCTTACCTACAATGAGCAGTTCTTC,CASSLTSGGHLTYNEQFF
-,-,TRBV7-2,TRBJ2-7,TGTGCCAGCAGCCCAGGAGGTACTAGCTTATTCGAGCAGTACTTC,CASSPGGTSLFEQYF
once,-,TRBV6-5,TRBJ2-2,TGTGCCAGCAGCCGGGGACTCTACACCGGGGAGCTGTTTTTT,CASSRGLYTGELFF
-,TRBD2,TRBV11-2,TRBJ2-1,TGTGCCAGCAGCCCTAGCGGGAGGGCCCATGAGCAGTTCTTC,CASSPSGRAHEQFF
once,-,TRBV7-2,TRBJ2-1,TGTGCCAGCAGCTTAACAGGGAACAATGAGCAGTTCTTC,CASSLTGNNEQFF
few,TRBD1,TRBV9,TRBJ2-1,TGTGCCAGCAGCCCTGGGACAGGGTACAATGAGCAGTTCTTC,CASSPGTGYNEQFF
-,TRBD1,TRBV5-6,TRBJ1-5,TGTGCCAGCAGCTTGGGGGACAGGGGGAATCAGCCCCAGCATTTT,CASSLGDRGNQPQHF
-,TRBD2,TRBV5-8,TRBJ2-3,TGTGCCAGCAGTTGGGGGGGACTTAGCACAGATACGCAGTATTTT,CASSWGGLSTDTQYF
once,-,TRBV19,TRBJ1-3,TGTGCCAGTAGTCTCTCTGGAAACACCATATATTTT,CASSLSGNTIYF
-,TRBD1,TRBV19,TRBJ1-1,TGTGCCAGTAGTATCCTGGCTGGACAGGGCCGGACTGAAGCTTTCTTT,CASSILAGQGRTEAFF
-,-,TRBV7-8,TRBJ1-1,TGTGCCAGCAGCTCGAATATGGGGCAAGAAGCTTTCTTT,CASSSNMGQEAFF
-,-,TRBV5-5,TRBJ2-7,TGTGCCAGCAGCCCGCTGGCCTCCTACGAGCAGTACTTC,CASSPLASYEQYF
-,-,TRBV3-1/TRBV3-2,TRBJ1-2,TGTGCCAGCAGCCAAGGTCAGGGAAATAACTATGGCTACACCTTC,CASSQGQGNNYGYTF
-,-,TRBV28,TRBJ1-1,TGTGCCAGCAGTTATATGGGGCAGGGCACTGAAGCTTTCTTT,CASSYMGQGTEAFF
-,TRBD2,TRBV5-6,TRBJ2-4,TGTGCCAGCAGCTTAAACCGACTAGCGGGGGGGAGGTACATTCAGTACTTC,CASSLNRLAGGRYIQYF
-,TRBD2,TRBV7-9,TRBJ2-3,TGTGCCAGCAGTGAGCGGGGGAGCACAGATACGCAGTATTTT,CASSERGSTDTQYF
-,-,TRBV6-6,TRBJ1-5,TGTGCCAGCAGTTACGCCTTCCCCACAGGAGATCAGCCCCAGCATTTT,CASSYAFPTGDQPQHF
-,TRBD1,TRBV2,TRBJ2-4,TGTGCCAGCAGGGAACCGGGACAGGGGAACATTCAGTACTTC,CASREPGQGNIQYF
-,-,TRBV19,TRBJ1-3,TGTGCCAGTAGTATGCCCAGCGGAACTGGAAACACCATATATTTT,CASSMPSGTGNTIYF
-,TRBD1,TRBV5-1,TRBJ2-5,TGCGCCAGCAGCTTGGGGACAGGGAGAGCGGAGACCCAGTACTTC,CASSLGTGRAETQYF
-,-,TRBV5-1,TRBJ1-5,TGCGCCAGCAGCTCCGCAGGGACACAGAATCAGCCCCAGCATTTT,CASSSAGTQNQPQHF
-,-,TRBV4-2,TRBJ2-3,TGTGCCAGCAGCCACGGCCAGGGCACAGATACGCAGTATTTT,CASSHGQGTDTQYF
-,-,TRBV21-1,TRBJ2-5,TGTGCCAGCAGCTTAGCCCCAGATCCGGTGGTCCAAGAGACCCAGTACTTC,CASSLAPDPVVQETQYF